What follows are 17 T cell receptor beta chains derived from one specimen sequenced in a study of metastatic and nonmetastatic thyroid tumors. TCRdb ran MiXCR on the PCR reads. Among over 15,000 clones listed, 30% to 35% were seen once. Until they underwent thyroid surgery, no patient had received any treatment. Sequences were obtained from adjacent normal tissue. These receptor sequences come from a female donor with papillary thyroid cancer or a benign thyroid nodule (not recorded which). Some clones in this sample may be carry-over from other donors' samples.

This sequence joins TRBV6-1 and TRBJ2-7; 10 bases are shared with TRBD2. The V gene end was trimmed by 8 bases and the J gene end by 7 bases; junction bases not matched to a gene: 14. Germline CDR1 is MNHNS and CDR2 is SASEGT. The CDR3 length is 15 residues. This CDR3 is CASGVGLAASGEQYF. The DNA of the CDR3 is TGTGCCAGCGGCGTAGGACTAGCGGCCTCAGGGGAGCAGTACTTC.

This chain uses TRBV19 with TRBJ2-2; 10 positions agree with TRBD2. The CDR3 is 17 residues long. V lost 5 bases, J lost 4 bases, and 10 bases stayed unmatched. CDR1 is LNHDA and CDR2 is SQIVND in the germline V gene (reference sequence). CDR3 nucleotide sequence: TGTGCCAGTAGTGGAGCGGGGGGGCCGGGTTTCACCGGGGAGCTGTTTTTT. Its translation: CASSGAGGPGFTGELFF. The full variable domain, completed using reference TRBV19 and TRBJ2-2, is DGGITQSPKYLFRKEGQNVTLSCEQNLNHDAMYWYRQDPGQGLRLIYYSQIVNDFQKGDIAEGYSVSREKKESFPLTVTSAQKNPTAFYLCASSGAGGPGFTGELFFGEGSRLTVL.

Concerning this clone: One junction end does not reproduce the germline sequence, and a read error may be involved. Other DNA sequences in the same sample also yield this CDR3. The V gene is TRBV27, the J gene TRBJ1-4; 8 bases match TRBD1. Germline assignment: CDR1 MNHEY and CDR2 SMNVEV (reference sequence). The CDR3 contains 17 residues. CDR3 protein: CASSLSGRGLSNEKLFF. DNA of the CDR3: TGTGCCAGCAGTTTATCGGGCAGGGGGCTATCTAATGAGAAACTGTTTTTT.

This clone was picked up a small number of times. The V and J genes are TRBV15 and TRBJ1-3; 11 nucleotides align to TRBD1. From germline, CDR1 is LNHNV and CDR2 YYDKDF (reference sequence). V lost 0 bases, J lost 3 bases, and 7 bases stayed unmatched. This CDR3 spans 18 amino acids. This CDR3 is CATSRDRPGTGGGNTIYF. DNA of the CDR3: TGTGCCACCAGCAGAGATCGCCCCGGGACAGGGGGTGGAAACACCATATATTTT.

A single count supports this clone. The V call is TRBV20-1, the J call TRBJ1-2; TRBD1 might be the D (6 bases). Trimming stripped 6 bases from V and 3 bases from J, with 11 bases between. There are 12 residues in the CDR3. Germline loops: CDR1 DFQATT, CDR2 SNEGSKA (reference sequence). Written as DNA, the CDR3 is TGCAGTGCGGAACGGACAGACTATGGCTACACCTTC. This encodes CSAERTDYGYTF.

By its share, this clone is medium-sized. The rearrangement links TRBV7-6 to TRBJ1-2; 10 nucleotides match TRBD1. V was clipped by 1 base and J by 4 bases; unmatched bases: 3. CDR1 is SGHVS, CDR2 FNYEAQ, per germline. This CDR3 contains 15 residues. The chain's CDR3 is CASSLVGTGVYGYTF. The CDR3 DNA reads TGTGCCAGCAGCTTAGTCGGGACAGGGGTCTATGGCTACACCTTC.

This clone was detected ten times or more. V usage is TRBV11-2 and J usage is TRBJ2-7; TRBD2 might be the D (7 bases). Per germline, CDR1 SGHAT and CDR2 FQNNGV. The CDR3 consists of 16 residues. Trimming pared 4 bases from V and 2 bases from J, leaving 18 bases between. CDR3 in DNA: TGTGCCAGCAGCTCGAGAGGGGGGGTGGGAACCTACGAGCAGTACTTC. The encoded protein is CASSSRGGVGTYEQYF.

This clone is medium-sized (0.01 to 0.1%) within its sample. Other DNA sequences in the sample encode the same CDR3. The chain couples TRBV2 to TRBJ2-5, with 8 bases lining up with TRBD1. Germline lookup yields CDR1 SNHLY and CDR2 FYNNEI. With 1 base clipped from V and 5 bases from J, the junction kept 6 bases outside the gene matches. This CDR3 comprises 15 residues. The CDR3 region is CASSEGAGGGETQYF. The CDR3 bases are TGTGCCAGCAGTGAAGGGGCAGGGGGCGGCGAGACCCAGTACTTC.

V is TRBV11-2 and J is TRBJ2-7; TRBD2 aligns across 11 bases. The CDR3 has 15 amino acids. The germline CDR1 and CDR2 sequences are SGHAT and FQNNGV. With 5 bases clipped from V and 4 bases from J, the junction kept 7 bases outside the gene matches. CDR3 nucleotides: TGTGCCAGCAGCAACGGGAGACTAGCGGGGTACGAGCAGTACTTC. This translates into CASSNGRLAGYEQYF.

This clone was counted only a few times. This chain joins TRBV7-6 and TRBJ2-7; 7 bases fit TRBD2. Trimming removed 5 bases from V and 6 bases from J; junction bases left unmatched: 4. CDR1 and CDR2 (germline): SGHVS, FNYEAQ. This CDR3 is built from 12 residues. The CDR3 protein is CASSQASGEQYF. DNA of the CDR3: TGTGCCAGCAGCCAGGCTAGCGGCGAGCAGTACTTC.

In this sample, this clone is medium-sized. The J gene is TRBJ1-6, the V gene TRBV2; 9 nucleotides match TRBD1. The germline V gene encodes CDR1 SNHLY and CDR2 FYNNEI. After removal of 8 bases from V and 1 base from J, the junction contained 3 bases not matched to a gene. The CDR3 totals 15 residues. The CDR3 spells CASAQGASYNSPLHF. The CDR3 DNA is TGTGCCAGCGCACAGGGGGCTTCCTATAATTCACCCCTCCACTTT.

The chain links TRBV6-5 to TRBJ2-1, with a weak D call TRBD1 (6 bases). CDR3 size: 15 residues. Trimming cost V 3 bases and J 2 bases, with 11 bases left between them. Looked up from germline, CDR1 is MNHEY and CDR2 is SVGAGI. As DNA, the CDR3 is TGTGCCAGCAGTTATTTCAGGGGCCCCTACAATGAGCAGTTCTTC. Amino acid sequence: CASSYFRGPYNEQFF.

This chain uses TRBV6-1 with TRBJ1-1; 9 bases fit TRBD1. The CDR3 sequence is 15 residues long. Trimming cost V 5 bases and J 1 base; bases outside gene matches: 5. Per germline, CDR1 MNHNS and CDR2 SASEGT. In nucleotides, the CDR3 is TGTGCCAGCAGTCGGGACAGGGAGGGGAACACTGAAGCTTTCTTT. Protein sequence: CASSRDREGNTEAFF.

This chain connects TRBV6-4 to TRBJ1-1; 7 bases agree with TRBD1. J lost 2 bases, V lost 0 bases, and 0 bases had no gene match. CDR1 is MRHNA and CDR2 is SNTAGT in the germline V gene. The CDR3 spans 14 residues. The CDR3 sequence: CASSDSGGNTEAFF. Here the CDR3 DNA reads TGTGCCAGCAGTGACTCAGGGGGCAACACTGAAGCTTTCTTT.

This clone was picked up many times. The chain carries TRBV7-9 and TRBJ2-1; no firm D call. In germline, CDR1 is SEHNR, CDR2 FQNEAQ (reference sequence). Trimming pared 5 bases from V and 8 bases from J, leaving 16 bases between. This CDR3 contains 14 residues. CDR3 DNA sequence: TGTGCCAGCAGCCCCGTTTTTTTGGCAGATGAGCAGTTCTTC. It specifies CASSPVFLADEQFF.

Relative to its sample, this clone is medium-sized. The V call is TRBV12-3 or TRBV12-4, the J call TRBJ2-5; 7 nucleotides line up with TRBD2. The junction had 3 bases not matched to a gene; V was cut back by 6 bases and J by 2 bases. This CDR3 comprises 13 residues. This CDR3 reads CASSWGGQETQYF. The CDR3 DNA reads as TGTGCCAGCAGCTGGGGGGGGCAAGAGACCCAGTACTTC.

This chain connects TRBV20-1 to TRBJ2-2; the match to TRBD1 covers 10 bases. Germline CDR1 is DFQATT and CDR2 is SNEGSKA (reference sequence). The CDR3 is 14 amino acids. V was clipped by 6 bases and J by 6 bases; unmatched bases: 7. CDR3 sequence reads: CSAFDRGRAGELFF. CDR3 sequence (DNA): TGCAGTGCCTTTGACAGGGGGCGCGCCGGGGAGCTGTTTTTT.